The rows below give T cell receptor beta chains drawn from one sample of a study of cytomegalovirus exposure and HLA in healthy donors. TCRdb keeps only in-frame clones here, not all; method: immunoSEQ multiplex PCR. The sample yields roughly 38,000 clones, approximately 76% seen once. Sequencing was carried out using PBMCs. The origin of the receptors is a woman in her 30s in good health and CMV-seropositive. The conserved cysteine and the conserved F or W are not part of the CDR3 here. Fields, in order: J gene, V gene, D gene, CDR3 protein. The D gene is left open where the match is weak.

j_call: TRBJ1-1; v_call: TRBV28; d_call: TRBD1; cdr3_aa: ASPPTGTGWTEAF
j_call: TRBJ1-4; v_call: TRBV15; d_call: NA; cdr3_aa: ATSMSRQGSEKLF
j_call: TRBJ2-7; v_call: TRBV5-4; d_call: TRBD2; cdr3_aa: ASSLAGGGPSYEQY
j_call: TRBJ1-2; v_call: TRBV9; d_call: NA; cdr3_aa: ASSVDNNYGYT
j_call: TRBJ2-5; v_call: TRBV15; d_call: TRBD2; cdr3_aa: ATSSKPSGRSFN
j_call: TRBJ1-6; v_call: TRBV30; d_call: NA; cdr3_aa: AWSVTADSPLH
j_call: TRBJ1-4; v_call: TRBV11-2; d_call: NA; cdr3_aa: ASSPRGGLNEKLF
j_call: TRBJ1-1; v_call: TRBV10-3; d_call: TRBD1; cdr3_aa: ASGRDRGTTEAF
j_call: TRBJ2-7; v_call: TRBV5-1; d_call: TRBD2; cdr3_aa: ASSPTGLAGVYEQY
j_call: TRBJ2-3; v_call: TRBV5-8; d_call: TRBD1; cdr3_aa: ASSPYRGTSTDTQY
j_call: TRBJ1-6; v_call: TRBV29-1; d_call: NA; cdr3_aa: SVLLTEGSPLH
j_call: TRBJ2-7; v_call: TRBV6-5; d_call: TRBD1; cdr3_aa: ASSYTGGYEQY
j_call: TRBJ2-7; v_call: TRBV4-1; d_call: TRBD1; cdr3_aa: ASSQDYLTGGSYEQY
j_call: TRBJ2-7; v_call: TRBV5-1; d_call: TRBD2; cdr3_aa: ASSLVGLGTSSYEQY
j_call: TRBJ1-1; v_call: TRBV6-5; d_call: NA; cdr3_aa: ASRALTAGETEAF
j_call: TRBJ2-7; v_call: TRBV27; d_call: TRBD2; cdr3_aa: ASSLRLAFGGSYEQY
j_call: TRBJ2-7; v_call: TRBV5-6; d_call: NA; cdr3_aa: ASSVAVSYEQY
j_call: TRBJ2-1; v_call: TRBV9; d_call: TRBD2; cdr3_aa: ASSVERGGTNEQF
j_call: TRBJ2-1; v_call: TRBV2; d_call: NA; cdr3_aa: ASSDTQGTVNEQF
j_call: TRBJ2-7; v_call: TRBV6-1; d_call: TRBD2; cdr3_aa: ASSALAGVVYEQY
j_call: TRBJ2-1; v_call: TRBV5-1; d_call: TRBD2; cdr3_aa: ASSSSGTTIIYNEQF
j_call: TRBJ2-1; v_call: TRBV5-1; d_call: TRBD2; cdr3_aa: ASSLGPGLARDEQF
j_call: NA; v_call: TRBV5-1; d_call: TRBD1; cdr3_aa: ASSLGGQGTYEQY
j_call: TRBJ2-1; v_call: TRBV14; d_call: NA; cdr3_aa: ASISFRGKDGCDEQF
j_call: TRBJ2-7; v_call: TRBV27; d_call: TRBD1; cdr3_aa: ASSSLEGGSYERY
j_call: TRBJ1-1; v_call: TRBV9; d_call: NA; cdr3_aa: ASSVGDISARTEAF
j_call: TRBJ1-5; v_call: TRBV7-9; d_call: NA; cdr3_aa: ASSFEQDGQPQH
j_call: TRBJ1-5; v_call: TRBV4-1; d_call: TRBD1; cdr3_aa: ASSQEGAGAPQH
j_call: TRBJ2-7; v_call: TRBV7-8; d_call: TRBD2; cdr3_aa: ASSFRAGLAGEHEQY
j_call: TRBJ1-1; v_call: TRBV21-1; d_call: NA; cdr3_aa: ASSPPLKGDGNTEAF
j_call: TRBJ1-1; v_call: TRBV11-1; d_call: NA; cdr3_aa: ASSLGGIMNTEAF
j_call: TRBJ1-2; v_call: TRBV6-6; d_call: NA; cdr3_aa: ASRHTTYRRFYGYT
j_call: TRBJ1-2; v_call: TRBV5-1; d_call: TRBD1; cdr3_aa: ASSLVGQDQGGYT
j_call: TRBJ1-1; v_call: TRBV11-2; d_call: NA; cdr3_aa: SSSLRLGGNTEAF
j_call: TRBJ2-7; v_call: TRBV7-9; d_call: NA; cdr3_aa: SSGSGVSYEQY
j_call: TRBJ2-1; v_call: TRBV4-1; d_call: NA; cdr3_aa: ACSQALWPTNNEQF
j_call: NA; v_call: TRBV28; d_call: TRBD1; cdr3_aa: ASSGTVSSYEQY
j_call: NA; v_call: TRBV7-2; d_call: NA; cdr3_aa: ASSQSYVSYEQY
j_call: TRBJ1-5; v_call: TRBV18; d_call: TRBD1; cdr3_aa: ASSRTGLSDQPQH
j_call: TRBJ2-7; v_call: TRBV25-1; d_call: NA; cdr3_aa: ATQGTSYEQY
j_call: TRBJ1-5; v_call: TRBV2; d_call: TRBD1; cdr3_aa: ASRSGDRGLHQPQH
j_call: TRBJ2-3; v_call: TRBV2; d_call: NA; cdr3_aa: ASSEVMSRVGTQY
j_call: TRBJ1-5; v_call: TRBV11-2; d_call: NA; cdr3_aa: ASGPGSNQPQH
j_call: TRBJ1-2; v_call: TRBV29-1; d_call: NA; cdr3_aa: SVPGNYGYT
j_call: TRBJ2-3; v_call: TRBV9; d_call: NA; cdr3_aa: ASSAGVGQSSTDTQY
j_call: TRBJ2-7; v_call: TRBV15; d_call: NA; cdr3_aa: ATSREEGYEQY
j_call: TRBJ2-1; v_call: TRBV6-6; d_call: TRBD2; cdr3_aa: ASSSGLAGVEQF
j_call: TRBJ2-7; v_call: TRBV11-2; d_call: NA; cdr3_aa: ASSLSGGLYEQY
j_call: TRBJ2-6; v_call: TRBV4-1; d_call: NA; cdr3_aa: ASSLDSSGANVLT
j_call: TRBJ2-2; v_call: TRBV5-1; d_call: NA; cdr3_aa: ASSWQENTGELF
j_call: TRBJ2-3; v_call: TRBV5-1; d_call: TRBD2; cdr3_aa: ASSPMTSGSADTQY
j_call: TRBJ2-1; v_call: TRBV4-2; d_call: TRBD2; cdr3_aa: ASSQDLAGGLNEQF
j_call: TRBJ1-6; v_call: TRBV6-5; d_call: NA; cdr3_aa: ASGQDIPYNSPLH
j_call: TRBJ2-7; v_call: TRBV19; d_call: NA; cdr3_aa: ATEKPPPYEQY
j_call: TRBJ2-7; v_call: TRBV7-9; d_call: NA; cdr3_aa: ATRRLEEQY
j_call: TRBJ2-7; v_call: TRBV25-1; d_call: TRBD2; cdr3_aa: ASSGPLAASYEQY
j_call: TRBJ1-6; v_call: TRBV18; d_call: TRBD1; cdr3_aa: ASSPGQGDSPLH
j_call: TRBJ2-1; v_call: TRBV15; d_call: TRBD2; cdr3_aa: ATSRSLRLAGYNEQF
j_call: TRBJ2-7; v_call: TRBV6-5; d_call: NA; cdr3_aa: ASSFGGSGYEQY